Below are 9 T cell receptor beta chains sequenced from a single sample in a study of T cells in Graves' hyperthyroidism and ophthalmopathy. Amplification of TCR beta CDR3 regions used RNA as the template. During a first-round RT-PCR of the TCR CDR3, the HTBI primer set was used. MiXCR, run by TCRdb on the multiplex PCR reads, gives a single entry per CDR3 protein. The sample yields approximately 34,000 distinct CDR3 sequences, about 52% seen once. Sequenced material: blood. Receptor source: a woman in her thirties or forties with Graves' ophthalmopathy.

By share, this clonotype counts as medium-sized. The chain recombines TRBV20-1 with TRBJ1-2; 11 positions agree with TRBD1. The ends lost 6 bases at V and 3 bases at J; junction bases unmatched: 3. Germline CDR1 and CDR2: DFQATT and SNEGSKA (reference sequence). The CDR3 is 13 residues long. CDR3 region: CSATGQGDYGYTF. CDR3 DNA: TGCAGTGCGACGGGACAGGGGGACTATGGCTACACCTTC.

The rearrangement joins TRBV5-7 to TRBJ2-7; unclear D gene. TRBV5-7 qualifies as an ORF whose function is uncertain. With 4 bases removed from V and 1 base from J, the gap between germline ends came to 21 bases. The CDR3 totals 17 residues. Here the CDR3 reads CASSLLLGRALSYEQYF. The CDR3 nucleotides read TGTGCCAGCAGCCTCCTTCTCGGACGCGCCCTTTCCTACGAGCAGTACTTC.

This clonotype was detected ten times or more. DNA for the CDR3: TGTGCCAGCAGTTACTCGTCCAGGGGGAAGGGCTACACCTTC. Amino acids: CASSYSSRGKGYTF. The chain is built from TRBV6-5 and TRBJ1-2, with 7 bases identical to TRBD1. Germline V gene lookup returns CDR1 MNHEY and CDR2 SVGAGI. Trimming cost V 0 bases and J 8 bases; bases outside gene matches: 6. The CDR3 sequence is 14 residues long.

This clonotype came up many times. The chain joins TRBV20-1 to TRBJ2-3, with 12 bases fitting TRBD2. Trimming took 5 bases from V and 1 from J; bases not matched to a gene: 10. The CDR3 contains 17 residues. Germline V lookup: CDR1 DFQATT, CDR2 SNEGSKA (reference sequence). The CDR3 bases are TGCAGTGCTCCACGGACTAGCGGGATGATTGGCACAGATACGCAGTATTTT. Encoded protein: CSAPRTSGMIGTDTQYF.

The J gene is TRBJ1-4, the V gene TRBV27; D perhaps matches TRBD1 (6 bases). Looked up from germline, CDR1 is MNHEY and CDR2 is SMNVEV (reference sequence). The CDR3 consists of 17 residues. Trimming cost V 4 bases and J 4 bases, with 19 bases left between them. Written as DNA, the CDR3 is TGTGCCAGCAGTTCTCACACTGCAGGGGCCTATAATGAAAAACTGTTTTTT. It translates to CASSSHTAGAYNEKLFF.

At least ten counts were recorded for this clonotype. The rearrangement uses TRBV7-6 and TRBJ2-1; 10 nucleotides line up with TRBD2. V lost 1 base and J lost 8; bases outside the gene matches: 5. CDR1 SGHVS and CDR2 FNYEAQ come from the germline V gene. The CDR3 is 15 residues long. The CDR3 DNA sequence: TGTGCCAGCAGCTTAGTCTCTAGCGGGGGTTATGAGCAGTTCTTC. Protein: CASSLVSSGGYEQFF.

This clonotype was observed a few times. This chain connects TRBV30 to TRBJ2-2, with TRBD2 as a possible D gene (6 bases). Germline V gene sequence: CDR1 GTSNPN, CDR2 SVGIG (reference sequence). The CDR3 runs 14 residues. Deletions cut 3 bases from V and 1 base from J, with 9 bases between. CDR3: CAWRISGNTGELFF. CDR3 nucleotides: TGTGCCTGGAGGATTAGCGGGAACACCGGGGAGCTGTTTTTT.

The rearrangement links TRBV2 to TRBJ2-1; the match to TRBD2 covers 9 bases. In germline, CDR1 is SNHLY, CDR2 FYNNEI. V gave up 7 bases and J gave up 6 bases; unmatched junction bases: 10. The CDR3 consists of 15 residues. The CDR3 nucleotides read TGTGCCAGCAACGTTAGGCGGGAGGGCCCCAATGAGCAGTTCTTC. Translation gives CASNVRREGPNEQFF.

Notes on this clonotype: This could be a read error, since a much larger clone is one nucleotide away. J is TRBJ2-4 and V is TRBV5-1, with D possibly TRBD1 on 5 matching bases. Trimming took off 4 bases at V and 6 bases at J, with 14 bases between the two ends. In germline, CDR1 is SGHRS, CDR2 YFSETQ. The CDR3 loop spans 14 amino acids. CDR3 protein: CASSPGPGRNIQYF. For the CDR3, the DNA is TGCGCCAGCAGCCCGGGTCCAGGGCGAAACATTCAGTACTTC.